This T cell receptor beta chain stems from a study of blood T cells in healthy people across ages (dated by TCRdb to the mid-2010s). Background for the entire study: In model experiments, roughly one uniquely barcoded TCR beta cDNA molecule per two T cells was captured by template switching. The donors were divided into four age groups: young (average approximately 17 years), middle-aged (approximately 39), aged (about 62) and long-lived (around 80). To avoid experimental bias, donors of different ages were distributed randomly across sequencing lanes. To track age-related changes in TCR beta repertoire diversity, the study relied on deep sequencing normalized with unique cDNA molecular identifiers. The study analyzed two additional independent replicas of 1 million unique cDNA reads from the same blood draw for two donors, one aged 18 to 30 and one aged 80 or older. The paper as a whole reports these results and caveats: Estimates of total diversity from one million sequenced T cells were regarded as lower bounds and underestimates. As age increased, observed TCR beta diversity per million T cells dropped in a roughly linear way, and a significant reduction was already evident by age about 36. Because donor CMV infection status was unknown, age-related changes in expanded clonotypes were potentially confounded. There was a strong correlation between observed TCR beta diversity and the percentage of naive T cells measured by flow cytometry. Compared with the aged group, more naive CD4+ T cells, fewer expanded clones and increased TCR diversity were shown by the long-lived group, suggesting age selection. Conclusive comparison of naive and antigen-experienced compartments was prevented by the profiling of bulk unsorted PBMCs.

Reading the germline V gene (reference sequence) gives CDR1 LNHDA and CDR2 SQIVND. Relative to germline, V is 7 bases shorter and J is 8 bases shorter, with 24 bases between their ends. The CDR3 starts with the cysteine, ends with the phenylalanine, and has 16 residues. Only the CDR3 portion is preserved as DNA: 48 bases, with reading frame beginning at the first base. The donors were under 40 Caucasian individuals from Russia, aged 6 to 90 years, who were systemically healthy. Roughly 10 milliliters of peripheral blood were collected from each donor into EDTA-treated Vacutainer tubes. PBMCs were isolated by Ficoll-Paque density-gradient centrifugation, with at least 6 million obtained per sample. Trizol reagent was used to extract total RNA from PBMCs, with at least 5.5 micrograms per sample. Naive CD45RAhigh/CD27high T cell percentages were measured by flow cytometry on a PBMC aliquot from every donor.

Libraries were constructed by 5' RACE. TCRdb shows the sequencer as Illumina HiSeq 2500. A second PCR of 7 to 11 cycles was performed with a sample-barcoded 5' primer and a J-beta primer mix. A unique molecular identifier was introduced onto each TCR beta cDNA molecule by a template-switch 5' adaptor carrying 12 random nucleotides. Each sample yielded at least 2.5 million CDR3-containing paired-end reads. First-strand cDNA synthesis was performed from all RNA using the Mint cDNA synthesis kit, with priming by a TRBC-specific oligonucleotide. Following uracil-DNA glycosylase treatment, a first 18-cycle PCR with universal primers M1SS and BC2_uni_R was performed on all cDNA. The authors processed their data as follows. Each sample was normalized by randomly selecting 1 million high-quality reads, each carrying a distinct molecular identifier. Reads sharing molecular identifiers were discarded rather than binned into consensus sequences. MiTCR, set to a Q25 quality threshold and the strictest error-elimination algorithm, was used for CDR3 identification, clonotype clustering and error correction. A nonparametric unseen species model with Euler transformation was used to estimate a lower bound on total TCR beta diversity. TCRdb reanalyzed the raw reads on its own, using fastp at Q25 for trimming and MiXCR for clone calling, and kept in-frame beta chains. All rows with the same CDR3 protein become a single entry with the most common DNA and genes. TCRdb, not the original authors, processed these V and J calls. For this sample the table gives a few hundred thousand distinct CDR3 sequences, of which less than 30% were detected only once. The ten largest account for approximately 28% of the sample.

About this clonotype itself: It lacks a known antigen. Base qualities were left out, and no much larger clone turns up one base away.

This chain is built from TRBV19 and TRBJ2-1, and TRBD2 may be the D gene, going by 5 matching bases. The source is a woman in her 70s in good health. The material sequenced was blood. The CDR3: CASTLDPLVLPDEQFF. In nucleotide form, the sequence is TGTGCCAGTACCCTAGACCCACTAGTTCTCCCGGATGAGCAGTTCTTC. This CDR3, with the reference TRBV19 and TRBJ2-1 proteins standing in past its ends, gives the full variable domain DGGITQSPKYLFRKEGQNVTLSCEQNLNHDAMYWYRQDPGQGLRLIYYSQIVNDFQKGDIAEGYSVSREKKESFPLTVTSAQKNPTAFYLCASTLDPLVLPDEQFFGPGTRLTVL.